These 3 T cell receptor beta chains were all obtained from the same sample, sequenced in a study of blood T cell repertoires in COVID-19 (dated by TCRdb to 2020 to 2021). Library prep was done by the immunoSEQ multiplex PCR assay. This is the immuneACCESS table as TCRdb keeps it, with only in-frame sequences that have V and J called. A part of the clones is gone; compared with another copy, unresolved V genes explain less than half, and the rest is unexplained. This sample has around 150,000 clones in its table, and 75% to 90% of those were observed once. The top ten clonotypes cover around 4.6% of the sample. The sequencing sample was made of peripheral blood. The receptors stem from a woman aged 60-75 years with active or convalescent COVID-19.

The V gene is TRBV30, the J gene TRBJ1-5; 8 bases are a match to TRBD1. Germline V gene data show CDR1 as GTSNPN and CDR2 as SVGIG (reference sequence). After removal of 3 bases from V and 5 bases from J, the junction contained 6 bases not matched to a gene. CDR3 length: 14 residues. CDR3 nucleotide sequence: TGTGCCTGGAGGCCCACAGGGGGTCATCAGCCCCAGCATTTT. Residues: CAWRPTGGHQPQHF.

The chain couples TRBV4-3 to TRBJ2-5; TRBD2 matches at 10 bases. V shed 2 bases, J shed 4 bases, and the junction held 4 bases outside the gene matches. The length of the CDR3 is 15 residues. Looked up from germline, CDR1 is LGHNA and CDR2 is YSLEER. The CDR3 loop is CASSQQAGGRETQYF. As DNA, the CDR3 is TGCGCCAGCAGCCAACAAGCGGGGGGGCGAGAGACCCAGTACTTC.

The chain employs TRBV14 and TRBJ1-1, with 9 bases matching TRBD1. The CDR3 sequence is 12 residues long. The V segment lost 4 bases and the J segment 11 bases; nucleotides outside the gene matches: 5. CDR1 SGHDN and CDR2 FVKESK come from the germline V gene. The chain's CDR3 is CASSPDRGSAFF. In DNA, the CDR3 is TGTGCCAGCAGCCCGGACAGGGGCTCTGCTTTCTTT.